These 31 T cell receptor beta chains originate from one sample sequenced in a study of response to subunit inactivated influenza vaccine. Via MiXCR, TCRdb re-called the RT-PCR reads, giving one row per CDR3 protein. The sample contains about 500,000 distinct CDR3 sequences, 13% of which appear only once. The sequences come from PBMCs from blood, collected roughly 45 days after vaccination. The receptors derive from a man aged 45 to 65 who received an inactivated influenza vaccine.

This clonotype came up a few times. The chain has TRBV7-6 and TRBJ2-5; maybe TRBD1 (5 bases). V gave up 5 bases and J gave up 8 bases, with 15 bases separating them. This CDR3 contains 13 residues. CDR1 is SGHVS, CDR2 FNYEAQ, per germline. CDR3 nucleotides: TGTGCCAGCAGCCAGACAGAATCGAGTACCCAGTACTTC. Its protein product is CASSQTESSTQYF.

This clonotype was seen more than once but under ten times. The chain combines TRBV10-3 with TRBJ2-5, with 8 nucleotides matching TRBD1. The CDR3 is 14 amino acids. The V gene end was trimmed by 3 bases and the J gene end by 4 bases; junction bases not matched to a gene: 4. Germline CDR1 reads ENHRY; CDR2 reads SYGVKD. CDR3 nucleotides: TGTGCCATCAGTGATGGACAGGGTACAGAGACCCAGTACTTC. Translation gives CAISDGQGTETQYF.

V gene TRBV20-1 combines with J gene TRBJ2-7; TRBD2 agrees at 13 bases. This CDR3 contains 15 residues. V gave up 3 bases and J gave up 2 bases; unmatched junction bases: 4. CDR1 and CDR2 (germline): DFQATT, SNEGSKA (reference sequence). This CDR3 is CSASLGLAGPYEQYF. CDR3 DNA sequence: TGCAGTGCTAGTTTGGGACTAGCGGGACCCTACGAGCAGTACTTC.

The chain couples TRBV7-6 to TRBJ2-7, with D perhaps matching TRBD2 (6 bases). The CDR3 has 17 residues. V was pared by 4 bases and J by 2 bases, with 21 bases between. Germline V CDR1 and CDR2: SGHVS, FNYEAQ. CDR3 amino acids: CASSSTILGTLAYEQYF. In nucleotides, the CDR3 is TGTGCCAGCAGCTCAACTATCTTGGGGACTTTAGCCTACGAGCAGTACTTC.

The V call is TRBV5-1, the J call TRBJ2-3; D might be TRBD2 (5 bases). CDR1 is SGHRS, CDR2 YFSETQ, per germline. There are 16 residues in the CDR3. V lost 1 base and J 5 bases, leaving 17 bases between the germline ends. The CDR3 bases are TGCGCCAGCAGCTTGCATATTAGGCTAGAGGGAGATACGCAGTATTTT. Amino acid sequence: CASSLHIRLEGDTQYF.

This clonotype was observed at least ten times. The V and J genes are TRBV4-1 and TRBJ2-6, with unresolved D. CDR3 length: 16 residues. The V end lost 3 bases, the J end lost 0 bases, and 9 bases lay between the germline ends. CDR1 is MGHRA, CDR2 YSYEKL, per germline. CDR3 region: CASSQSTNSGANVLTF. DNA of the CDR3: TGCGCCAGCAGCCAGAGCACAAACTCTGGGGCCAACGTCCTGACTTTC.

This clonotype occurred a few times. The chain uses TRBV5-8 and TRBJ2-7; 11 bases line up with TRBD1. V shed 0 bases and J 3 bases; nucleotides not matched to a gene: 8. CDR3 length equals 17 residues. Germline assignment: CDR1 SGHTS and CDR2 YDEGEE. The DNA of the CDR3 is TGTGCCAGCAGCTTGGATGTGGGACAGGGGGGCAGCTACGAGCAGTACTTC. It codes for CASSLDVGQGGSYEQYF.

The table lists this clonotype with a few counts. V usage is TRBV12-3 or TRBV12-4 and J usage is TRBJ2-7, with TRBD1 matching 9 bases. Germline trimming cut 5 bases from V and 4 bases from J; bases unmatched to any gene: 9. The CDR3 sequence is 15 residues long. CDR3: CASSHIPGQGYEQYF. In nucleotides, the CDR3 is TGTGCCAGCAGTCACATACCGGGACAGGGTTACGAGCAGTACTTC.

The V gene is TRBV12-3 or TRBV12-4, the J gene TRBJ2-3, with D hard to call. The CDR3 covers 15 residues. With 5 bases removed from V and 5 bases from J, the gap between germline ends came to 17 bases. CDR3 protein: CASSPVGVSGDTQYF. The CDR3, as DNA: TGTGCCAGCAGTCCCGTTGGGGTTTCGGGAGATACGCAGTATTTT.

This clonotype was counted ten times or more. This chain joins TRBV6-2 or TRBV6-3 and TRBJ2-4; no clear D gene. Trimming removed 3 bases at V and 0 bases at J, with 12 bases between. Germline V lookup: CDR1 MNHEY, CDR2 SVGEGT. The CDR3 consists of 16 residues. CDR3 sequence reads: CASSYEGELAKNIQYF. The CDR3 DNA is TGTGCCAGCAGTTATGAAGGTGAACTAGCCAAAAACATTCAGTACTTC.

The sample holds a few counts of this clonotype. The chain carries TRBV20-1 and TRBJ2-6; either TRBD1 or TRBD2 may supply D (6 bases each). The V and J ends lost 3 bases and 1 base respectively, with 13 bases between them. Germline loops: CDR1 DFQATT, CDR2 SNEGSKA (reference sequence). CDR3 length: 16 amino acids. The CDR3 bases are TGCAGTGCTAGCGGGGGCGTATATTCTGGGGCCAACGTCCTGACTTTC. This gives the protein CSASGGVYSGANVLTF.

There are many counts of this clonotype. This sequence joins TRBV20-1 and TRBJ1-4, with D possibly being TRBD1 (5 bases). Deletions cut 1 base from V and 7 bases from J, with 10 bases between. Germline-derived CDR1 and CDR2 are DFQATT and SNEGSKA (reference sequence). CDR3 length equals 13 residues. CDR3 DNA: TGCAGTGCTAGAGGGGACTTGGGTGAAAAACTGTTTTTT. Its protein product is CSARGDLGEKLFF.

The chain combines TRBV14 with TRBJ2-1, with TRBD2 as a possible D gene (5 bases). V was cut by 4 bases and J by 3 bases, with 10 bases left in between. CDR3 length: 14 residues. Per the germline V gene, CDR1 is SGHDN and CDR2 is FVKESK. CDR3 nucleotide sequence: TGTGCCAGCAGCCGGCGAGGGCTCTACAATGAGCAGTTCTTC. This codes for CASSRRGLYNEQFF.

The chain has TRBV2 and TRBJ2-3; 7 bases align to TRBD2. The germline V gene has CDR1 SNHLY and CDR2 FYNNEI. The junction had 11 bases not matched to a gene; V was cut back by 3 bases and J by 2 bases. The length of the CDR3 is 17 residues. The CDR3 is CASSDLWSSGYTDTQYF. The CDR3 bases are TGTGCCAGCAGTGATCTTTGGTCTAGCGGTTACACAGATACGCAGTATTTT.

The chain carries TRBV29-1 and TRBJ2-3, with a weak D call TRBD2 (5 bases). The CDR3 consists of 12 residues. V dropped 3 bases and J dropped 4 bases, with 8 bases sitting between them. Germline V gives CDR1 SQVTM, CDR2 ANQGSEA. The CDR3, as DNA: TGCAGCGTTGACGCGGGCCCAGATACGCAGTATTTT. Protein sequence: CSVDAGPDTQYF.

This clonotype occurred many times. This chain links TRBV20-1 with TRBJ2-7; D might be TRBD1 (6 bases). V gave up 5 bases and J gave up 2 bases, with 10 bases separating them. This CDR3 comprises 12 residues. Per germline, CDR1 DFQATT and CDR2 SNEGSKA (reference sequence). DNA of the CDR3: TGCAGTGCTTCCAGGGGTGCCTACGAGCAGTACTTC. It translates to CSASRGAYEQYF.

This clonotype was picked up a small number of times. The CDR3 spells CASRGTESYNEQFF. Written as DNA, the CDR3 is TGTGCCAGCAGAGGGACGGAGTCCTACAATGAGCAGTTCTTC. V is TRBV12-3 or TRBV12-4 and J is TRBJ2-1; D could derive from TRBD1 or TRBD2 (5 bases each). This CDR3 has 14 amino acids. The germline V and J ends were trimmed by 6 bases and 1 base, with 10 bases remaining between them.

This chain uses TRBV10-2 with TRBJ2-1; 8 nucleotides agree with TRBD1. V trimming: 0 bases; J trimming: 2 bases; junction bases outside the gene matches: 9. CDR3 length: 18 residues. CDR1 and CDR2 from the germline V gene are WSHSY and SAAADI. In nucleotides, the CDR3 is TGCGCCAGCAGTGAGTCCCCAGGACAGGGCATTGCCTACAATGAGCAGTTCTTC. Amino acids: CASSESPGQGIAYNEQFF.

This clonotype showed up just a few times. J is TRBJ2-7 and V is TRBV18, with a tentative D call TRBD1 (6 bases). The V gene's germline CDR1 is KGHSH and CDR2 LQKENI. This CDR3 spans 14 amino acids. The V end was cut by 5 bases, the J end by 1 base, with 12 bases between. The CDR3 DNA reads TGTGCCAGCTCATACACTACAGGGTCCTACGAGCAGTACTTC. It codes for CASSYTTGSYEQYF.

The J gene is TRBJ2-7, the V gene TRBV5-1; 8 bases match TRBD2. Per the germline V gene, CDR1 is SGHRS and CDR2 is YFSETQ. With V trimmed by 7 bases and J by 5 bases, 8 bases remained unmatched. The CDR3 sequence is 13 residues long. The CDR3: CASSHGGVDEQYF. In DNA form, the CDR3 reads TGCGCCAGCTCACACGGGGGGGTCGACGAGCAGTACTTC.

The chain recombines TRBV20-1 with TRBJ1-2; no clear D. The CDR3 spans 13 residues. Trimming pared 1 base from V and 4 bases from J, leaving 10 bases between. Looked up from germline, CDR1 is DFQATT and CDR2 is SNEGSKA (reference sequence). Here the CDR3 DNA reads TGCAGTGCTAGAGTGGGTGTCAGCTATGGCTACACCTTC. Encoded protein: CSARVGVSYGYTF.

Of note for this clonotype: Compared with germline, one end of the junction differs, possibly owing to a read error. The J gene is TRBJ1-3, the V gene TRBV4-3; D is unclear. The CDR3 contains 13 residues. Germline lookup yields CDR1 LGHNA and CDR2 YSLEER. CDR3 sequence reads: CARSQARRNTIYF. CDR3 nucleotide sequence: TGCGCCCGCAGCCAAGCCCGCAGAAACACCATATATTTT.

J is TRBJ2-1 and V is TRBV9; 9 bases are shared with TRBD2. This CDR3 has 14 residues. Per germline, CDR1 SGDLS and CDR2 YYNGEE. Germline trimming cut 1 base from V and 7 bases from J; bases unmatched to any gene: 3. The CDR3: CASSVPGLANEQFF. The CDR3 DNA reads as TGTGCCAGCAGCGTACCGGGACTAGCAAATGAGCAGTTCTTC.

The CDR3 region is CASSQRRASAETQYF. The CDR3 DNA sequence: TGTGCCAGCAGCCAACGACGAGCTAGTGCTGAGACCCAGTACTTC. The rearrangement links TRBV7-2 to TRBJ2-5; D gene ambiguous. CDR1 is SGHTA, CDR2 FQGNSA, per germline. The length of the CDR3 is 15 residues. V shed 5 bases and J shed 5 bases, with 18 bases lying between them.

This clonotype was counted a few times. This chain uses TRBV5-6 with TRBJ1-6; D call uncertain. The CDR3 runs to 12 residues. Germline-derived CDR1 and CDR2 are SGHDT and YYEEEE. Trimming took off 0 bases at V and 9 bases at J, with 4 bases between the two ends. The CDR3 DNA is TGTGCCAGCAGCTTGGTGGGTTCACCCCTCCACTTT. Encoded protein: CASSLVGSPLHF.

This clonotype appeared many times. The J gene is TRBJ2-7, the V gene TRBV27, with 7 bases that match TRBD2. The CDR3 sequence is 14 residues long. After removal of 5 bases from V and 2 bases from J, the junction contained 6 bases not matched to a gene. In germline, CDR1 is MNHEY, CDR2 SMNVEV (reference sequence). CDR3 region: CASSIGTIPYEQYF. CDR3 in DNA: TGTGCCAGCAGTATTGGGACTATTCCCTACGAGCAGTACTTC.

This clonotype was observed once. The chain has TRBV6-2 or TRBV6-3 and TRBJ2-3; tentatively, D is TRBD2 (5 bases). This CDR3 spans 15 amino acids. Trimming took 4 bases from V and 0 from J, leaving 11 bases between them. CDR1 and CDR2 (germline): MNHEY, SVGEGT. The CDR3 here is CASSLRAASTDTQYF. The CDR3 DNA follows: TGTGCCAGCAGTTTGCGAGCGGCTAGCACAGATACGCAGTATTTT.

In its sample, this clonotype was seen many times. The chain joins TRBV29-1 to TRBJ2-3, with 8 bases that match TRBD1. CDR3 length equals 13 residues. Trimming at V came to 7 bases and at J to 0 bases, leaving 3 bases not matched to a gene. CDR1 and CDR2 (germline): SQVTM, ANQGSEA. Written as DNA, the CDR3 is TGCAGCGATCGACAGGGGAGCACAGATACGCAGTATTTT. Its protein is CSDRQGSTDTQYF.

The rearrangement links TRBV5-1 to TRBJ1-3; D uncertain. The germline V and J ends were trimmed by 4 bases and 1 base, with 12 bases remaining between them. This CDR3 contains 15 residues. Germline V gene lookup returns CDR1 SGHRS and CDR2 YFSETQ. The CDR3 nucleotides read TGCGCCAGCAGCCCCTCAGCCGTGTCTGGAAACACCATATATTTT. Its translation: CASSPSAVSGNTIYF.

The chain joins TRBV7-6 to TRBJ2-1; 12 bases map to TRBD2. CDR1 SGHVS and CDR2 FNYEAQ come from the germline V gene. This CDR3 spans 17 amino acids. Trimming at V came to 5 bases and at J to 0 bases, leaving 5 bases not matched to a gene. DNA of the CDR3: TGTGCCAGCAGCACGACTAGCGGGGGAAGCTCCTACAATGAGCAGTTCTTC. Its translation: CASSTTSGGSSYNEQFF. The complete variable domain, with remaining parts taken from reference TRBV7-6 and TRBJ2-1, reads GAGVSQSPRYKVTKRGQDVALRCDPISGHVSLYWYRQALGQGPEFLTYFNYEAQQDKSGLPNDRFSAERPEGSISTLTIQRTEQRDSAMYRCASSTTSGGSSYNEQFFGPGTRLTVL.

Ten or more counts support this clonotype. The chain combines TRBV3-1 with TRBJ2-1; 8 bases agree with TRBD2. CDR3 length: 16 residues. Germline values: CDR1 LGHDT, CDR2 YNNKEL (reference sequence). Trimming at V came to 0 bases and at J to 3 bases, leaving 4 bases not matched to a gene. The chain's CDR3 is CASSQDPSGSYNEQFF. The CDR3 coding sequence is TGTGCCAGCAGCCAAGATCCCAGCGGGAGCTACAATGAGCAGTTCTTC.